A selection of T cell receptor beta chains follows, all from one sample in a study of blood T cell repertoires in COVID-19. Measured with immunoSEQ multiplex PCR; TCRdb has only the in-frame clones, and not every one. The sample lists approximately 170,000 clones, roughly 90% occurring once. Material: PBMCs or T cells enriched from blood (not recorded which). Receptors originate from a woman under 30 who had recovered from COVID-19. Each CDR3 is given without its conserved first and last residue.

V gene: TRBV4-1; CDR3 length: 13; CDR3 protein: ASSQEGGSLYEQY
V gene: TRBV28; CDR3 length: 13; CDR3 protein: ASSPPGAGNEKLF
V gene: TRBV21-1; CDR3 length: 16; CDR3 protein: AIQQVGGGGAAKNIQY
V gene: TRBV18; CDR3 length: 13; CDR3 protein: ASSYGGAMNTEAF
V gene: TRBV7-2; CDR3 length: 14; CDR3 protein: ASSLGTGGPPNEQF
V gene: TRBV30; CDR3 length: 18; CDR3 protein: AWDHNLGGGRLAGVNTQY
V gene: TRBV5-1; CDR3 length: 12; CDR3 protein: ASSLAGEGYGYT
V gene: TRBV6-2/TRBV6-3; CDR3 length: 13; CDR3 protein: ASSTGLAGVGEQF
V gene: TRBV14; CDR3 length: 15; CDR3 protein: ASSQGFGLGGLETQY
V gene: TRBV7-6; CDR3 length: 15; CDR3 protein: ASSSIPRQVLTGELF